This TCR beta chain was captured in a study of tumor-infiltrating lymphocytes in oesophageal squamous cell carcinoma. Via MiXCR, TCRdb re-called the PCR reads, giving one row per CDR3 protein. The table lists around 15,000 distinct CDR3 sequences, around 51% of them singletons. Between the trimmed V and J ends, which lost 1 base and 4 bases, there was a span of 14 bases. The CDR3 is 15 amino acids. CDR1 and CDR2 from the germline V gene are MNHNS and SASEGT. The source material was esophageal tumor tissue. The chain uses TRBV6-1 and TRBJ2-7; maybe TRBD1 (6 bases). The receptor was isolated from a female donor with esophageal squamous cell carcinoma. The CDR3 bases are TGTGCCAGCAGTGAAGACGGTGGGGGCGCTTACGAGCAGTACTTC. Translation gives CASSEDGGGAYEQYF.